These 30 T cell receptor beta chains originate from one sample sequenced in a study of T cells in localized non-small cell lung cancer. The protocol was immunoSEQ multiplex PCR, while the TCRdb copy is restricted to in-frame clones and leaves out a portion. The data show approximately 70,000 clones, 80% to 90% seen once. This specimen consisted of peripheral blood, obtained before any cancer treatment. The receptors shown here come from a male donor older than 55 with stage III squamous cell lung carcinoma.

The rearrangement uses TRBV11-3 and TRBJ2-2; D gene ambiguous. CDR3 length equals 13 residues. V lost 3 bases, J lost 2 bases, and 4 bases lay in between. The germline gives CDR1 SGHNT, CDR2 YENEEA. The CDR3 DNA sequence: TGTGCCAGCAGCTTTAGCAACACCGGGGAGCTGTTTTTT. As protein: CASSFSNTGELFF.

The chain joins TRBV9 to TRBJ2-6; 13 positions match TRBD2. The V gene end was trimmed by 1 base and the J gene end by 4 bases; junction bases not matched to a gene: 5. The germline gives CDR1 SGDLS, CDR2 YYNGEE. The CDR3 length is 18 residues. CDR3 DNA sequence: TGTGCCAGCAGCGTACGGACTAGCGGGGGAGGAGGGGCCAACGTCCTGACTTTC. Its translation is CASSVRTSGGGGANVLTF.

V usage is TRBV29-1 and J usage is TRBJ2-3; possible D gene TRBD1, 5 bases. V was clipped by 0 bases and J by 1 base, with 11 bases between them. Germline V gene data show CDR1 as SQVTM and CDR2 as ANQGSEA. The CDR3 extends over 15 amino acids. The CDR3 loop is CSVEDPGRGTDTQYF. Written as DNA, the CDR3 is TGCAGCGTTGAAGATCCGGGCAGGGGCACAGATACGCAGTATTTT.

V usage is TRBV7-9 and J usage is TRBJ2-1; 10 bases are shared with TRBD2. Germline values: CDR1 SEHNR, CDR2 FQNEAQ (reference sequence). J lost 7 bases, V lost 4 bases, and 7 bases had no gene match. The length of the CDR3 is 15 residues. CDR3 nucleotide sequence: TGTGCCAGCAGCTCAGGGACTAGCGCTTTGAATGAGCAGTTCTTC. It is translated as CASSSGTSALNEQFF.

The genes are TRBV5-1 and TRBJ1-1, with D perhaps TRBD1 (5 bases). V was trimmed by 2 bases and J by 6 bases, leaving 17 bases between them. The CDR3 is 15 residues long. Germline-derived CDR1 and CDR2 are SGHRS and YFSETQ. CDR3 DNA: TGCGCCAGCAGCTTTCAGGGCGCGATTATCCCTGAAGCTTTCTTT. The encoded protein is CASSFQGAIIPEAFF.

The chain uses TRBV28 and TRBJ1-5, with a weak D call TRBD1 (6 bases). V gave up 5 bases and J gave up 3 bases, with 11 bases separating them. The CDR3 totals 14 residues. Looked up from germline, CDR1 is MDHEN and CDR2 is SYDVKM. The chain's CDR3 is CASSVTGHNQPQHF. CDR3 coding DNA: TGTGCCAGCAGTGTAACAGGGCACAATCAGCCCCAGCATTTT.

The chain has TRBV6-1 and TRBJ1-5, with 9 bases that match TRBD1. CDR1 and CDR2 from the germline V gene are MNHNS and SASEGT. The length of the CDR3 is 14 residues. With V trimmed by 10 bases and J by 2 bases, 6 bases remained unmatched. The CDR3 loop reads CANSDRGRNQPQHF. The CDR3 nucleotides read TGTGCCAACTCGGACAGGGGACGCAATCAGCCCCAGCATTTT.

The chain has TRBV30 and TRBJ2-3; 8 bases align to TRBD2. Per the germline V gene, CDR1 is GTSNPN and CDR2 is SVGIG (reference sequence). J gave up 6 bases and V 4 bases, and 6 bases lay outside the gene matches. The CDR3 is 13 amino acids. The CDR3 DNA follows: TGTGCCTGGAATCCGGGGGGGCCGGATACGCAGTATTTT. It specifies CAWNPGGPDTQYF.

The CDR3 DNA follows: TGCGCCAGTCTCCGGGACAGGGGAGGGTACGAGCAGTACTTC. Its protein product is CASLRDRGGYEQYF. The V gene is TRBV23-1, the J gene TRBJ2-7; TRBD1 matches at 10 bases. TRBV23-1 is an ORF, and what it does is uncertain. This CDR3 comprises 14 residues. The V gene end was trimmed by 9 bases and the J gene end by 4 bases; junction bases not matched to a gene: 9.

The chain couples TRBV19 to TRBJ1-4; the match to TRBD1 covers 7 bases. V was pared by 7 bases and J by 8 bases, with 13 bases of the junction left unmatched. The germline CDR1 and CDR2 sequences are LNHDA and SQIVND (reference sequence). The CDR3 has 15 amino acids. The CDR3 protein is CASTHLGQRGEKLFF. The DNA for the CDR3 is TGTGCCAGTACTCACCTGGGACAGCGAGGGGAAAAACTGTTTTTT.

This chain joins TRBV7-2 and TRBJ2-7, with a possible D match to TRBD1 (6 bases). The CDR3 is 16 amino acids. V lost 5 bases, J lost 2 bases, and 19 bases lay in between. Germline V gene data show CDR1 as SGHTA and CDR2 as FQGNSA. The CDR3 DNA follows: TGTGCCAGCAGCGCGCCCCAGGGGAGAAACACCTACGAGCAGTACTTC. Its translation: CASSAPQGRNTYEQYF.

This chain uses TRBV5-6 with TRBJ1-6; D unresolved. This CDR3 is built from 14 residues. Germline CDR1 reads SGHDT; CDR2 reads YYEEEE. V lost 0 bases to trimming and J lost 5 bases, with 6 bases between them. The CDR3 nucleotides are TGTGCCAGCAGCTTGGCAGGAGATAATTCACCCCTCCACTTT. Translated, it gives CASSLAGDNSPLHF.

The chain is built from TRBV11-2 and TRBJ2-5; possibly TRBD1 for D (6 bases). The CDR3 has 14 amino acids. V lost 8 bases to trimming and J lost 2 bases, with 15 bases between them. Germline CDR1 reads SGHAT; CDR2 reads FQNNGV. CDR3 in DNA: TGTGCCAGCGCACCTGGACAGTTACAAGAGACCCAGTACTTC. This codes for CASAPGQLQETQYF.

This sequence joins TRBV5-4 and TRBJ1-1; D unclear. Germline CDR1 SGHNT, CDR2 YYREEE (reference sequence). Trimming left V 4 bases short and J 5 bases short, with 15 bases between. There are 14 residues in the CDR3. In nucleotides, the CDR3 is TGTGCCAGCAGCCTGGGTACGAGGGAGACTGAAGCTTTCTTT. Encoded protein: CASSLGTRETEAFF.

This rearrangement joins TRBV5-1 to TRBJ1-4; tentative D call: TRBD1 (5 bases). This CDR3 is built from 18 residues. V was cut by 4 bases and J by 7 bases, with 26 bases left in between. Per germline, CDR1 SGHRS and CDR2 YFSETQ. The CDR3 region has the DNA TGCGCCAGCAGCATAAGGCCGGGATTGGGGGAGTCGAGTGAAAAACTGTTTTTT. It is translated as CASSIRPGLGESSEKLFF.

CDR3 nucleotide sequence: TGCGCCAGCAGCTTGGTGGCGGGCTACACAGATACGCAGTATTTT. This translates into CASSLVAGYTDTQYF. The J gene is TRBJ2-3, the V gene TRBV5-1, with a weak D call TRBD2 (5 bases). Trimming shortened V by 0 bases and J by 2 bases, and 10 bases separated the two germline ends. CDR1 is SGHRS, CDR2 YFSETQ, per germline. The CDR3 is made up of 15 amino acids.

V and J are TRBV29-1 and TRBJ2-5; TRBD2 agrees at 8 bases. Germline values: CDR1 SQVTM, CDR2 ANQGSEA. Losses at the gene ends were 7 bases for V and 4 bases for J; bases not matched to a gene: 5. CDR3 length: 12 residues. This chain's CDR3 is CSGTSLGETQYF. Written as DNA, the CDR3 is TGCAGCGGGACTAGCTTAGGAGAGACCCAGTACTTC.

V and J are TRBV6-6 and TRBJ2-5; 8 bases fit TRBD2. The CDR3 loop spans 14 amino acids. V lost 7 bases and J lost 5; bases outside the gene matches: 9. Germline-derived CDR1 and CDR2 are MNHNY and SVGAGI (reference sequence). CDR3 residues: CASKSGGAYETQYF. As DNA, the CDR3 is TGTGCCAGCAAGTCCGGGGGGGCCTATGAGACCCAGTACTTC.

The chain recombines TRBV7-9 with TRBJ1-2; 8 bases line up with TRBD1. The CDR3 is 14 amino acids. V was clipped by 5 bases and J by 4 bases; unmatched bases: 6. From germline, CDR1 is SEHNR and CDR2 FQNEAQ (reference sequence). CDR3 amino acids: CASSPTGETYGYTF. CDR3 nucleotides: TGTGCCAGCAGCCCGACAGGGGAGACCTATGGCTACACCTTC.

V is TRBV12-5 and J is TRBJ1-2, with D uncertain. CDR1 and CDR2 from the germline V gene are LGHNT and FRNRAP. The ends were cut back, 0 bases at V and 8 bases at J, with 10 bases in the middle. CDR3 length equals 13 residues. The CDR3 protein is CASGLVQGGGYTF. In nucleotides, the CDR3 is TGTGCTAGTGGTTTGGTACAAGGCGGGGGCTACACCTTC.

The gene calls are TRBV4-3 and TRBJ2-7; D is unclear. Germline V gene sequence: CDR1 LGHNA, CDR2 YSLEER. Between the trimmed V and J ends, which lost 0 bases and 1 base, there was a span of 13 bases. The CDR3 consists of 16 residues. CDR3 nucleotide sequence: TGCGCCAGCAGCCAAGAAGATCAGTTCTCGTCCTACGAGCAGTACTTC. Its translation is CASSQEDQFSSYEQYF.

The genes are TRBV5-1 and TRBJ1-4, with 9 nucleotides matching TRBD1. Germline trimming cut 0 bases from V and 8 bases from J; bases unmatched to any gene: 5. CDR3 length: 15 residues. In germline, CDR1 is SGHRS, CDR2 YFSETQ. CDR3 in DNA: TGCGCCAGCAGCTTGGCGACAGGGGGAAGCGAAAAACTGTTTTTT. This sequence encodes CASSLATGGSEKLFF.

The chain couples TRBV9 to TRBJ1-4; TRBD1 matches 9 bases. The CDR3 loop spans 15 amino acids. In germline, CDR1 is SGDLS, CDR2 YYNGEE. The V gene end was trimmed by 4 bases and the J gene end by 5 bases; junction bases not matched to a gene: 6. The CDR3, as DNA: TGTGCCAGCAGCACGGGACAGGGTCTCAATGAAAAACTGTTTTTT. Amino acids: CASSTGQGLNEKLFF.

The CDR3 coding sequence is TGTGCCAGCAGTACCCATGGGAGCAATCAGCCCCAGCATTTT. Translated, it gives CASSTHGSNQPQHF. The chain uses TRBV6-1 and TRBJ1-5, with D hard to call. V was shortened by 5 bases and J by 1 base, with 9 bases between the two germline ends. Looked up from germline, CDR1 is MNHNS and CDR2 is SASEGT. The CDR3 loop spans 14 amino acids.

The chain recombines TRBV9 with TRBJ2-3; 7 bases match TRBD2. Germline V gives CDR1 SGDLS, CDR2 YYNGEE. V dropped 1 base and J dropped 2; count of bases not matched to a gene: 7. The CDR3 runs to 16 residues. The CDR3 DNA is TGTGCCAGCAGCGTATGGAGCGGGGCCCCCACAGATACGCAGTATTTT. As protein: CASSVWSGAPTDTQYF.

This clone was seen just once. The genes are TRBV2 and TRBJ2-7, with D unclear. CDR1 and CDR2 (germline): SNHLY, FYNNEI. This CDR3 comprises 13 residues. The V gene lost 6 bases and the J gene lost 5 bases, with 14 bases spanning the gap. CDR3 bases: TGTGCCAGCAGGACCCAGTTGGTCCACGAGCAGTACTTC. Its translation is CASRTQLVHEQYF. The full variable domain, rest sourced from reference TRBV2 and TRBJ2-7, is EPEVTQTPSHQVTQMGQEVILRCVPISNHLYFYWYRQILGQKVEFLVSFYNNEISEKSEIFDDQFSVERPDGSNFTLKIRSTKLEDSAMYFCASRTQLVHEQYFGPGTRLTVT.

The chain is built from TRBV9 and TRBJ2-6; D is ambiguous. The CDR3 sequence is 15 residues long. Looked up from germline, CDR1 is SGDLS and CDR2 is YYNGEE. V was trimmed by 0 bases and J by 4 bases, leaving 8 bases between them. The CDR3 DNA reads as TGTGCCAGCAGCGTAGTCGTAGGGGGGGCCAACGTCCTGACTTTC. It specifies CASSVVVGGANVLTF.

This chain links TRBV9 with TRBJ1-3; D gene ambiguous. CDR1 is SGDLS, CDR2 YYNGEE, per germline. Trimming took off 4 bases at V and 1 base at J, with 9 bases between the two ends. The CDR3 runs to 14 residues. This CDR3 reads CASSPAGSGNTIYF. CDR3 nucleotide sequence: TGTGCCAGCAGCCCGGCGGGTTCTGGAAACACCATATATTTT.

V is TRBV5-1 and J is TRBJ2-1; D might be TRBD1 (5 bases). The CDR3 is made up of 14 amino acids. V was pared by 5 bases and J by 4 bases, with 13 bases between. Germline CDR1 is SGHRS and CDR2 is YFSETQ. CDR3 sequence (DNA): TGCGCCAGCAGACGGACAAGTCTTTACAATGAGCAGTTCTTC. It is translated as CASRRTSLYNEQFF.

This clone was seen a single time. The rearrangement links TRBV7-2 to TRBJ2-1; D is unclear. CDR3 length: 14 amino acids. The V end lost 1 base, the J end lost 9 bases, and 13 bases lay between the germline ends. The germline V gene has CDR1 SGHTA and CDR2 FQGNSA. The DNA for the CDR3 is TGTGCCAGCAGCTTAGTTTCAGGACGTGGTGAGCAGTTCTTC. It yields the protein CASSLVSGRGEQFF.